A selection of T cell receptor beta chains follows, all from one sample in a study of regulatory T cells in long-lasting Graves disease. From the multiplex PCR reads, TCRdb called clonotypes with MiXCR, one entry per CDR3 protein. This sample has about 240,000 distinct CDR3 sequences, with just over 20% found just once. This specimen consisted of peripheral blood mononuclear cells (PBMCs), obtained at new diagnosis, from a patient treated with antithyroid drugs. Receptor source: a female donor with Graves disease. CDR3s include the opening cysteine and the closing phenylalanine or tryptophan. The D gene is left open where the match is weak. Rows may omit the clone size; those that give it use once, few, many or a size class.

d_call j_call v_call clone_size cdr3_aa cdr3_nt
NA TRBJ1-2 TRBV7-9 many CASSANIFQVGPWGYTF TGTGCCAGCAGCGCAAATATATTCCAAGTTGGACCGTGGGGCTACACCTTC
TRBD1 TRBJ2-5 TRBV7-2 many CASSNRDRGQETQYF TGTGCCAGCAGCAACCGGGACAGGGGGCAGGAGACCCAGTACTTC
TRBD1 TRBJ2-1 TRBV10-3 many CAISEQGIPNEQFF TGTGCCATCAGTGAACAGGGGATCCCCAATGAGCAGTTCTTC
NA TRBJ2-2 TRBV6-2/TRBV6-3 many CASSPTGELFF TGTGCCAGCAGTCCCACCGGGGAGCTGTTTTTT
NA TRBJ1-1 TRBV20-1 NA CSDSREGDTEAFF TGCAGTGATTCGCGGGAGGGAGACACTGAAGCTTTCTTT
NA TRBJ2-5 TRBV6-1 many CASTNRRAQYF TGTGCCAGCACCAACCGGAGGGCCCAGTACTTC
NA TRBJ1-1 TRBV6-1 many CASRQNWGITEAFF TGTGCCAGCCGGCAAAACTGGGGGATCACTGAAGCTTTCTTT
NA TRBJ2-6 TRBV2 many CASSEGRTSGANVLTF TGTGCCAGCAGTGAAGGAAGGACCTCTGGGGCCAACGTCCTGACTTTC
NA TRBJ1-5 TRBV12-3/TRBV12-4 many CASTEVAQLSNQPQHF TGTGCCAGCACCGAGGTGGCCCAACTTAGCAATCAGCCCCAGCATTTT
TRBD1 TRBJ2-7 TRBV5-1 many CASSLRDRYTDEQYF TGCGCCAGCAGCCTCCGGGACAGGTACACCGACGAGCAGTACTTC
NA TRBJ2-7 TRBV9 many CASSGGDNSYEQYF TGTGCCAGCAGCGGGGGGGACAACTCCTACGAGCAGTACTTC
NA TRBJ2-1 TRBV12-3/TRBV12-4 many CASSLRSRSDNEQFF TGTGCCAGCAGTCTCCGTTCCCGTAGCGACAATGAGCAGTTCTTC
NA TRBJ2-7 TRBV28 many CASSSLRTNYEQYF TGTGCCAGCTCAAGCCTGAGAACGAATTACGAGCAGTACTTC
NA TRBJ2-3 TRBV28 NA CASSLNRARTDTQYF TGTGCCAGCAGTTTAAACAGGGCGAGGACAGATACGCAGTATTTT
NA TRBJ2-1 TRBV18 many CASSPSSGRIGNEQFF TGTGCCAGCTCACCCTCATCGGGAAGGATAGGCAATGAGCAGTTCTTC
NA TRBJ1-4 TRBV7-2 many CASSLDRGKGLKLFF TGTGCCAGCAGCTTAGATCGGGGGAAAGGATTAAAACTGTTTTTT
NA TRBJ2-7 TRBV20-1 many CSALPPDSYEQYF TGCAGTGCCCTACCCCCGGATTCCTACGAGCAGTACTTC
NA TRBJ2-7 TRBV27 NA CASSSLPPNEQYF TGTGCCAGCAGTAGCCTTCCCCCTAACGAGCAGTACTTC
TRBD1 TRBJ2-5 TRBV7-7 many CASSLDRGRQETQYF TGTGCCAGCAGCTTGGACAGGGGGCGGCAAGAGACCCAGTACTTC
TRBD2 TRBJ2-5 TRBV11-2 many CASSLVTSGKVRETQYF TGTGCCAGCAGCTTAGTAACTAGCGGGAAGGTGAGAGAGACCCAGTACTTC
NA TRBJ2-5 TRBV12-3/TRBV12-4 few CASSGTYQTQYF TGTGCCAGCAGTGGGACCTACCAAACCCAGTACTTC
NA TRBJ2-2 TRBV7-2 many CASSLVPNTGELFF TGTGCCAGCAGCTTAGTCCCCAACACCGGGGAGCTGTTTTTT
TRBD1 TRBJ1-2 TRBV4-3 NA CASSRGQGEGNYGYTF TGCGCCAGCAGCCGAGGACAGGGGGAGGGTAACTATGGCTACACCTTC